A selection of T cell receptor beta chains follows, all from one sample in a study of T cells in Graves' hyperthyroidism and ophthalmopathy. Using its own MiXCR run on the multiplex PCR reads, TCRdb lists one record per CDR3 protein. The table shows hundreds of thousands of distinct CDR3 sequences, with more than 15% occurring only once. Sample: blood. These receptors all stem from a woman aged 40 to 49 with Graves' ophthalmopathy. CDR3s include the opening cysteine and the closing phenylalanine or tryptophan. A D gene is named only where the DNA matches it firmly. Some rows have no size entry. The others give once, few or many, or a class for an expanded clone.

j_call | d_call | v_call | clone_size | cdr3_aa | cdr3_nt
TRBJ2-5 | NA | TRBV7-9 | many | CASSASYRDTETQYF | TGTGCCAGCAGCGCGTCCTACAGGGACACGGAGACCCAGTACTTC
TRBJ1-1 | NA | TRBV5-1 | many | CASSVNGGTDTEAFF | TGCGCCAGCAGCGTCAATGGGGGCACGGACACTGAAGCTTTCTTT
TRBJ2-2 | NA | TRBV2 | many | CASSFQSNTGELFF | TGTGCCAGCAGTTTTCAGTCGAACACCGGGGAGCTGTTTTTT
TRBJ1-1 | NA | TRBV7-9 | many | CASSLVVWGKAFF | TGTGCCAGCAGCTTAGTGGTCTGGGGTAAAGCTTTCTTT
TRBJ2-3 | TRBD2 | TRBV20-1 | NA | CSAPHGGTRAQYF | TGCAGCGCGCCCCACGGGGGGACTAGAGCGCAGTATTTT
TRBJ2-1 | NA | TRBV27 | few | CASTSPRRALGMNEQFF | TGTGCCAGCACCTCTCCGCGTCGGGCTTTAGGGATGAATGAGCAGTTCTTC
TRBJ2-3 | NA | TRBV12-3/TRBV12-4 | many | CASSPGTKSTDTQYF | TGTGCCAGCAGCCCTGGGACAAAGAGCACAGATACGCAGTATTTT
TRBJ2-5 | TRBD1 | TRBV29-1 | many | CSVEGTGRKTQYF | TGCAGCGTTGAGGGGACAGGTAGAAAGACCCAGTACTTC
TRBJ1-5 | NA | TRBV12-3/TRBV12-4 | NA | CASSQSGTFNQPQHF | TGTGCCAGCAGTCAATCCGGGACATTCAATCAGCCCCAGCATTTT
TRBJ2-1 | TRBD2 | TRBV6-1 | NA | CASSAGAGGGNNEQFF | TGTGCCAGCAGTGCAGGAGCGGGGGGAGGAAACAATGAGCAGTTCTTC
TRBJ2-3 | NA | TRBV28 | few | CASSSPQGFGTDTQYF | TGTGCCAGCAGTTCCCCCCAGGGGTTCGGCACAGATACGCAGTATTTT
TRBJ1-2 | NA | TRBV6-1 | many | CASSETNRAPPGGYTF | TGTGCCAGCAGTGAAACGAACAGGGCCCCTCCTGGGGGCTACACCTTC
TRBJ2-7 | TRBD2 | TRBV5-1 | many | CASSLEGSGSGYEQYF | TGCGCCAGCAGCTTGGAGGGTAGCGGGAGTGGATACGAGCAGTACTTC
TRBJ2-2 | TRBD2 | TRBV7-6 | NA | CASGRAGGTGELFF | TGTGCCAGCGGTAGGGCGGGAGGTACCGGGGAGCTGTTTTTT
TRBJ1-4 | TRBD1 | TRBV29-1 | NA | CSVPGQLNEKLFF | TGCAGCGTGCCGGGACAGTTGAATGAAAAACTGTTTTTT
TRBJ2-2 | NA | TRBV30 | NA | CAWSVRATGRELFF | TGTGCCTGGAGTGTACGGGCCACCGGCCGGGAGCTGTTTTTT
TRBJ1-1 | NA | TRBV13 | many | CASSTAGLNTRGYTEAFF | TGTGCCAGCAGCACGGCCGGGCTGAACACGCGCGGGTACACTGAAGCTTTCTTT
TRBJ2-6 | NA | TRBV12-3/TRBV12-4 | many | CASIPTRTGANVLTF | TGTGCCAGCATTCCGACTAGGACTGGGGCCAACGTCCTGACTTTC
TRBJ1-6 | TRBD1 | TRBV27 | many | CASSLRAGGDSPLHF | TGTGCCAGCAGTTTAAGGGCAGGGGGCGATTCACCCCTCCACTTT
TRBJ2-1 | TRBD2 | TRBV7-9 | many | CASSLEGLEPDEQFF | TGTGCCAGCAGCTTAGAGGGACTAGAGCCGGATGAGCAGTTCTTC
TRBJ2-5 | TRBD2 | TRBV7-6 | NA | CASSLGGSGGQETQYF | TGTGCCAGCAGCTTAGGAGGTAGCGGGGGACAAGAGACCCAGTACTTC
TRBJ2-3 | NA | TRBV15 | NA | CAIAGSRKQDTQYF | TGTGCCATCGCCGGGTCGCGAAAACAAGATACGCAGTATTTT
TRBJ2-1 | NA | TRBV5-1 | NA | CASSFEGVNNEQFF | TGCGCCAGCAGCTTTGAGGGGGTAAACAATGAGCAGTTCTTC
TRBJ1-5 | TRBD1 | TRBV19 | few | CASSIMGQGYQPQHF | TGTGCCAGTAGTATAATGGGACAGGGTTATCAGCCCCAGCATTTT
TRBJ1-2 | NA | TRBV20-1 | many | CSARVDSYGYTF | TGCAGTGCTAGAGTTGACTCCTATGGCTACACCTTC
TRBJ2-1 | NA | TRBV29-1 | NA | CSVEDPARRYNEQFF | TGCAGCGTTGAAGATCCCGCCCGACGATACAATGAGCAGTTCTTC
TRBJ1-3 | NA | TRBV28 | NA | CASAGNTIYF | TGTGCCAGCGCTGGAAACACCATATATTTT
TRBJ2-1 | TRBD2 | TRBV5-4 | few | CASSYTSGRAENEQFF | TGTGCCAGCAGCTACACTAGCGGGAGGGCCGAGAATGAGCAGTTCTTC
TRBJ1-6 | TRBD1 | TRBV20-1 | many | CSATTGPDSPLHF | TGCAGTGCTACGACAGGGCCGGATTCACCCCTCCACTTT
TRBJ2-1 | NA | TRBV27 | once | CASSLNGPNEQFF | TGTGCCAGCAGTCTAAACGGTCCGAATGAGCAGTTCTTC
TRBJ2-5 | NA | TRBV3-1 | many | CASSPSFQETQYF | TGTGCCAGCAGCCCCTCTTTCCAAGAGACCCAGTACTTC
TRBJ2-7 | NA | TRBV5-5 | NA | CASSLHPGRYEQYF | TGTGCCAGCAGCCTACACCCGGGGCGCTACGAGCAGTACTTC
TRBJ2-1 | TRBD2 | TRBV24-1 | few | CATSFGTSGNEQFF | TGTGCCACCAGTTTTGGGACTAGCGGCAATGAGCAGTTCTTC
TRBJ1-1 | NA | TRBV20-1 | NA | CSATSQDVGTEAFF | TGCAGTGCTACCTCACAGGACGTTGGCACTGAAGCTTTCTTT
TRBJ1-2 | NA | TRBV5-1 | few | CASSSQAIDGYTF | TGCGCCAGCAGTTCACAGGCTATTGATGGCTACACCTTC
TRBJ2-3 | TRBD2 | TRBV5-1 | NA | CASSRRTSGNRNVAQYF | TGCGCCAGCAGCCGCCGTACTAGCGGGAATCGCAATGTGGCGCAGTATTTT
TRBJ1-6 | NA | TRBV20-1 | NA | CSAESNNSPLHF | TGCAGTGCTGAGTCGAATAATTCACCCCTCCACTTT